This TCR beta chain was profiled in a study of blood T cell repertoires in COVID-19. Background on the study: Samples representing acute and convalescent COVID-19 were sourced from the United States, Italy and Spain.

Unmatched junction bases numbered 12, after V lost 4 bases and J lost 3 bases. Germline V gene sequence: CDR1 SGHVS, CDR2 FQNEAQ. The CDR3 extends over 16 amino acids. This table comes from immunoSEQ multiplex PCR, and its TCRdb copy is limited to in-frame clones, with some not included. The data show approximately 230,000 clones, about four fifths seen once. The TCR was taken from a man older than 75 with acute or convalescent COVID-19. This chain uses TRBV7-8 with TRBJ2-7, with 7 bases aligning to TRBD1. What was sequenced was peripheral blood. The CDR3 region has the DNA TGTGCCAGCAGCTCCAATACAGGGGTGGGATTCTACGAGCAGTACTTC. This encodes CASSSNTGVGFYEQYF.